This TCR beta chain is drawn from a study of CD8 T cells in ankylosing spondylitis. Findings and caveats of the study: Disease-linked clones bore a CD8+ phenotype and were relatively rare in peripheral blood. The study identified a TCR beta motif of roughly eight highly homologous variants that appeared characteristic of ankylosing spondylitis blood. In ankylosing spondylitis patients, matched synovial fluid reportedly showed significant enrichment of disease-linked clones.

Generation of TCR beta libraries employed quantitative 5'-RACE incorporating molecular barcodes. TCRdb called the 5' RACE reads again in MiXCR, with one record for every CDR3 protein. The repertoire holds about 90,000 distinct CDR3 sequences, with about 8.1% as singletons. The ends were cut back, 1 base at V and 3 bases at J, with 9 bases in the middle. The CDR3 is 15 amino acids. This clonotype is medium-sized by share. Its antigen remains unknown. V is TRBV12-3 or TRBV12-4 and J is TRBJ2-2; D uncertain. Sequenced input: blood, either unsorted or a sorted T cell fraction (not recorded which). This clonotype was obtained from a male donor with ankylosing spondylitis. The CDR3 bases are TGTGCCAGCAGTTTAGGCCAGTCACACACCGGGGAGCTGTTTTTT. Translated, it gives CASSLGQSHTGELFF.